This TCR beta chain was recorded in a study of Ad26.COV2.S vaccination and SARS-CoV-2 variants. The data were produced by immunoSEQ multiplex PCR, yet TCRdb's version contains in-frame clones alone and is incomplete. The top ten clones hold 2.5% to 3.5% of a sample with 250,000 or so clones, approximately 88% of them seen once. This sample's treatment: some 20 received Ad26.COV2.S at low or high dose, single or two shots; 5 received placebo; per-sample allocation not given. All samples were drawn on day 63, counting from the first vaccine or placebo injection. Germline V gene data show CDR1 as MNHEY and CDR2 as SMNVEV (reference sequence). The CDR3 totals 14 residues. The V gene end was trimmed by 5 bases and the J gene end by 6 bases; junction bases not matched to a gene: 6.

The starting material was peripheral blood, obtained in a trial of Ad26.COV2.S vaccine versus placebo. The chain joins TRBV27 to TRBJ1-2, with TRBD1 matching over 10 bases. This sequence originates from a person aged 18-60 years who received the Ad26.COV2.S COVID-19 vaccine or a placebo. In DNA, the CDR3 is TGTGCCAGCAGTCTTGGGGGACAGGGGAATGGCTACACCTTC. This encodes CASSLGGQGNGYTF.